These 28 T cell receptor beta chains were all obtained from the same sample, sequenced in a study of blood T cell repertoires in COVID-19. Generated by immunoSEQ multiplex PCR, the TCRdb table keeps only in-frame clones and is missing some. The sample lists over 100,000 clones; 65% to 85% were seen once. Sequenced material: peripheral blood. The receptors derive from a woman in her 70s with acute or convalescent COVID-19.

The V and J genes are TRBV5-1 and TRBJ2-1; 9 bases match TRBD2. This CDR3 is 17 amino acids long. Trimming took 4 bases from V and 1 from J; bases not matched to a gene: 9. Germline V gene sequence: CDR1 SGHRS, CDR2 YFSETQ. CDR3 nucleotides: TGCGCCAGCAGCCCACCTGGACTAGCGCTGTCCTACAATGAGCAGTTCTTC. This sequence encodes CASSPPGLALSYNEQFF.

The J gene is TRBJ2-2, the V gene TRBV10-3, with TRBD1 matching 8 bases. The germline V gene has CDR1 ENHRY and CDR2 SYGVKD. The length of the CDR3 is 16 residues. V trimming: 7 bases; J trimming: 3 bases; junction bases outside the gene matches: 10. CDR3 sequence reads: CAIKPGSGGYTGELFF. The CDR3 DNA reads as TGTGCCATCAAACCTGGATCAGGGGGCTACACCGGGGAGCTGTTTTTT.

The chain recombines TRBV11-3 with TRBJ2-5; D possibly corresponds to TRBD1 (5 bases). V was cut by 5 bases and J by 1 base, with 11 bases left in between. Germline V gene lookup returns CDR1 SGHNT and CDR2 YENEEA. The CDR3 has 14 amino acids. The CDR3 loop reads CASSKQAPQETQYF. The CDR3 DNA is TGTGCCAGCAGCAAACAGGCCCCCCAAGAGACCCAGTACTTC.

This clone was detected only a few times. The chain joins TRBV7-9 to TRBJ1-1; TRBD1 matches 8 bases. CDR1 and CDR2 from the germline V gene are SEHNR and FQNEAQ (reference sequence). V lost 5 bases and J lost 8; bases outside the gene matches: 4. This CDR3 comprises 12 residues. The CDR3 nucleotides are TGTGCCAGCAGCGCGGACAGGGCCGAAGCTTTCTTT. Protein product: CASSADRAEAFF.

The chain uses TRBV7-2 and TRBJ2-3, with 12 bases that match TRBD2. J lost 2 bases, V lost 1 base, and 7 bases had no gene match. The CDR3 consists of 18 residues. The V gene's germline CDR1 is SGHTA and CDR2 FQGNSA. In DNA form, the CDR3 reads TGTGCCAGCAGCTTAGATTTCCCTAGCGGGGGGGCCACAGATACGCAGTATTTT. It codes for CASSLDFPSGGATDTQYF.

V is TRBV11-2 and J is TRBJ1-1, with D unclear. V dropped 4 bases and J dropped 4 bases, with 13 bases sitting between them. Germline CDR1 SGHAT, CDR2 FQNNGV. The CDR3 sequence is 14 residues long. CDR3 amino acids: CASSSLDASTEAFF. CDR3 nucleotide sequence: TGTGCCAGCAGCTCCCTAGACGCGAGCACTGAAGCTTTCTTT.

In its sample, this clone was seen a few times. This chain uses TRBV5-4 with TRBJ1-4; D may be TRBD1 (5 bases). V shed 3 bases and J shed 2 bases, with 14 bases lying between them. There are 16 residues in the CDR3. The germline gives CDR1 SGHNT, CDR2 YYREEE (reference sequence). This CDR3 reads CASSSTGGGTNEKLFF. In nucleotides, the CDR3 is TGTGCCAGCAGCTCCACCGGGGGGGGGACTAATGAAAAACTGTTTTTT.

The chain links TRBV7-2 to TRBJ1-3; the match to TRBD1 covers 7 bases. Germline V gene data show CDR1 as SGHTA and CDR2 as FQGNSA. The CDR3 is 15 residues long. Trimming removed 5 bases from V and 8 bases from J; junction bases left unmatched: 12. CDR3 coding DNA: TGTGCCAGCAGCCTTACAGGGGAAGGTAGACACACCATATATTTT. Its translation: CASSLTGEGRHTIYF.

This clone came up once. This chain's CDR3 is CASSLDSLGTSPLHF. DNA for the CDR3: TGTGCCAGCAGCTTGGACTCACTCGGTACTTCACCCCTCCACTTT. V is TRBV5-4 and J is TRBJ1-6; no clear D gene. V gave up 0 bases and J gave up 9 bases, with 13 bases separating them. Germline V gene sequence: CDR1 SGHNT, CDR2 YYREEE (reference sequence). This CDR3 is built from 15 residues.

The rearrangement joins TRBV7-9 to TRBJ1-6; TRBD1 might be the D (5 bases). The CDR3 has 16 amino acids. The germline V gene encodes CDR1 SEHNR and CDR2 FQNEAQ (reference sequence). V lost 2 bases and J 9 bases, leaving 17 bases between the germline ends. CDR3: CASSLFVGGVGSPLHF. CDR3 coding DNA: TGTGCCAGCAGCTTATTCGTCGGGGGGGTCGGTTCACCCCTCCACTTT.

This clone was observed a few times. One end of the junction fails to match germline, which may point to a read error. The V and J genes are TRBV11-2 and TRBJ1-3; D not resolved. Germline assignment: CDR1 SGHAT and CDR2 FQNNGV. CDR3 length: 15 amino acids. The CDR3 coding sequence is TGTGCCAGCAGCCTAGAGCCCGGGTCGGGAAACACCATATATTTT. Its protein product is CASSLEPGSGNTIYF. Filled out from reference TRBV11-2 and TRBJ1-3, the complete variable domain reads EAGVAQSPRYKIIEKRQSVAFWCNPISGHATLYWYQQILGQGPKLLIQFQNNGVVDDSQLPKDRFSAERLKGVDSTLKIQPAKLEDSAVYLCASSLEPGSGNTIYFGEGSWLTVV.

The chain recombines TRBV6-2 or TRBV6-3 with TRBJ1-2; no clear D gene. Trimming cost V 0 bases and J 7 bases, with 12 bases left between them. The CDR3 covers 14 residues. Germline V CDR1 and CDR2: MNHEY, SVGEGT. Here the CDR3 reads CASSYSIRIAGYTF. For the CDR3, the DNA is TGTGCCAGCAGTTACTCGATCAGGATTGCTGGCTACACCTTC.

The rearrangement uses TRBV3-1 (or the pseudogene TRBV3-2) and TRBJ2-2; 7 bases are shared with TRBD2. Germline trimming cut 5 bases from V and 7 bases from J; bases unmatched to any gene: 4. The germline gives CDR1 LGHDT, CDR2 YNNKEL (reference sequence). This CDR3 contains 13 residues. CDR3 in amino acids: CASSYRGDGELFF. The DNA for the CDR3 is TGTGCCAGCAGCTACCGGGGGGACGGGGAGCTGTTTTTT.

The chain couples TRBV24-1 to TRBJ2-3; 9 bases agree with TRBD1. Germline V gene data show CDR1 as KGHDR and CDR2 as SFDVKD. This CDR3 has 16 amino acids. V lost 4 bases, J lost 4 bases, and 8 bases stayed unmatched. CDR3 sequence (DNA): TGTGCCACCAGTGACCGTGGGACAGGGAAGGCAGATACGCAGTATTTT. Its translation is CATSDRGTGKADTQYF.

This rearrangement joins TRBV11-3 to TRBJ2-7, with D possibly matching TRBD1 (5 bases). The CDR3 is 14 amino acids. Germline loops: CDR1 SGHNT, CDR2 YENEEA. Between the trimmed V and J ends, which lost 1 base and 0 bases, there was a span of 7 bases. In DNA form, the CDR3 reads TGTGCCAGCAGCTTAGGGGGCCCCTCCTACGAGCAGTACTTC. Its translation: CASSLGGPSYEQYF.

This clone was seen only once. The chain couples TRBV7-5 to TRBJ2-4; the D call in the table, TRBD1, was not verified against the DNA. TRBV7-5 is termed a pseudogene. This CDR3 contains 21 residues. The CDR3 coding sequence is TGTGTCAGAAGCTTAGCCAGGAAAAGACAGGGTCTCTCACTAGCCAAAAACATTCAGTACTTC. Translated: CVRSLARKRQGLSLAKNIQYF.

The rearrangement uses TRBV4-3 and TRBJ2-1; D ambiguous. Between the trimmed V and J ends, which lost 0 bases and 0 bases, there was a span of 12 bases. The CDR3 spans 17 residues. Germline CDR1 LGHNA, CDR2 YSLEER. CDR3 coding DNA: TGCGCCAGCAGCCAAGAGCTCCTCGGTGGCTCCTACAATGAGCAGTTCTTC. As protein: CASSQELLGGSYNEQFF.

The genes are TRBV18 and TRBJ1-6; the match to TRBD1 covers 7 bases. Per germline, CDR1 KGHSH and CDR2 LQKENI. V trimming: 4 bases; J trimming: 4 bases; junction bases outside the gene matches: 4. The CDR3 loop spans 15 amino acids. The CDR3 DNA is TGTGCCAGCTCACAAACGGGACAGTATAATTCACCCCTCCACTTT. Translating gives CASSQTGQYNSPLHF. The entire variable domain, with the rest obtained from reference TRBV18 and TRBJ1-6, is as follows: NAGVMQNPRHLVRRRGQEARLRCSPMKGHSHVYWYRQLPEEGLKFMVYLQKENIIDESGMPKERFSAEFPKEGPSILRIQQVVRGDSAAYFCASSQTGQYNSPLHFGNGTRLTVT.

This sequence joins TRBV7-9 and TRBJ2-2; a weak D match, TRBD1 (6 bases). The CDR3 has 16 amino acids. The germline V and J ends were trimmed by 1 base and 0 bases, with 9 bases remaining between them. Germline V gives CDR1 SEHNR, CDR2 FQNEAQ (reference sequence). Here the CDR3 reads CASSLVQGTNTGELFF. CDR3 in DNA: TGTGCCAGCAGCTTAGTACAGGGAACGAACACCGGGGAGCTGTTTTTT.

This chain uses TRBV29-1 with TRBJ1-1; 7 positions agree with TRBD1. With V trimmed by 8 bases and J by 0 bases, 9 bases remained unmatched. CDR1 is SQVTM and CDR2 is ANQGSEA in the germline V gene. The CDR3 has 14 residues. CDR3 protein: CSIKTGLVNTEAFF. The CDR3 DNA reads as TGCAGCATAAAGACAGGGCTAGTGAACACTGAAGCTTTCTTT.

The chain links TRBV5-6 to TRBJ2-6, with 14 bases that match TRBD2. CDR1 is SGHDT, CDR2 YYEEEE, per germline. The ends lost 0 bases at V and 0 bases at J; junction bases unmatched: 2. The CDR3 length is 19 residues. This chain's CDR3 is CASSLVGTSGSSGANVLTF. CDR3 bases: TGTGCCAGCAGCTTGGTCGGGACTAGCGGGAGCTCTGGGGCCAACGTCCTGACTTTC.

The rearrangement links TRBV5-5 to TRBJ1-5, with TRBD1 matching 7 bases. The V and J ends lost 4 bases and 6 bases, in that order; junction bases with no gene match: 7. Germline V CDR1 and CDR2: SGHKS, YYEKEE (reference sequence). This CDR3 region has 14 residues. Here the CDR3 reads CASSQGTDSQPQHF. The CDR3 nucleotides read TGTGCCAGCAGCCAAGGGACAGATAGTCAGCCCCAGCATTTT.

The table lists this clone with many counts. Other DNA sequences in this specimen translate into the identical CDR3. This chain links TRBV30 with TRBJ1-4, with 7 nucleotides matching TRBD1. V was pared by 2 bases and J by 7 bases, with 4 bases of the junction left unmatched. Germline V gene lookup returns CDR1 GTSNPN and CDR2 SVGIG (reference sequence). The CDR3 sequence is 13 residues long. The CDR3 DNA is TGTGCCTGGAGTCGAGGGGGCAGTGAAAAACTGTTTTTT. This translates into CAWSRGGSEKLFF.

For the CDR3, the DNA is TGTGCCAGCAGCTCGCTACAGGGGCAGCCCCAGCATTTT. This sequence encodes CASSSLQGQPQHF. The V call is TRBV7-2, the J call TRBJ1-5; 7 nucleotides match TRBD1. CDR1 SGHTA and CDR2 FQGNSA come from the germline V gene. The V and J ends lost 4 bases and 7 bases, in that order; junction bases with no gene match: 4. CDR3 length equals 13 residues. The whole variable domain, remainder taken from reference TRBV7-2 and TRBJ1-5, is GAGVSQSPSNKVTEKGKDVELRCDPISGHTALYWYRQSLGQGLEFLIYFQGNSAPDKSGLPSDRFSAERTGGSVSTLTIQRTQQEDSAVYLCASSSLQGQPQHFGDGTRLSIL.

This clone was seen just once. This sequence joins TRBV2 and TRBJ2-5, with D possibly TRBD1 on 6 matching bases. The germline V gene encodes CDR1 SNHLY and CDR2 FYNNEI. With 1 base removed from V and 4 bases from J, the gap between germline ends came to 10 bases. CDR3 length: 14 residues. The DNA for the CDR3 is TGTGCCAGCAGTGAAGTGGGGACAAGAGAGACCCAGTACTTC. The encoded protein is CASSEVGTRETQYF.

V and J are TRBV6-5 and TRBJ1-6; 8 bases map to TRBD1. Germline loops: CDR1 MNHEY, CDR2 SVGAGI. The CDR3 runs 14 residues. J lost 9 bases, V lost 6 bases, and 7 bases had no gene match. The CDR3 coding sequence is TGTGCCAGCAGGACAACAGGGGGATCTTCACCCCTCCACTTT. Translated, it gives CASRTTGGSSPLHF.

The rearrangement uses TRBV5-4 and TRBJ2-5; tentatively, D is TRBD2 (5 bases). The V and J ends lost 3 bases and 5 bases respectively, with 17 bases between them. Germline V gives CDR1 SGHNT, CDR2 YYREEE (reference sequence). This CDR3 spans 15 amino acids. This CDR3 reads CASSSPGIRGETQYF. DNA of the CDR3: TGTGCCAGCAGCTCACCCGGGATCCGCGGGGAGACCCAGTACTTC. The variable domain in full, with the rest retrieved from reference TRBV5-4 and TRBJ2-5, is ETGVTQSPTHLIKTRGQQVTLRCSSQSGHNTVSWYQQALGQGPQFIFQYYREEENGRGNFPPRFSGLQFPNYSSELNVNALELDDSALYLCASSSPGIRGETQYFGPGTRLLVL.

This chain joins TRBV3-1 (or the pseudogene TRBV3-2) and TRBJ1-1; no reliable D call. With 3 bases removed from V and 1 base from J, the gap between germline ends came to 12 bases. The V gene's germline CDR1 is LGHDT and CDR2 YNNKEL (reference sequence). The CDR3 consists of 15 residues. The DNA for the CDR3 is TGTGCCAGCAGCCACCTGAGGGAGGGGAACACTGAAGCTTTCTTT. Translation: CASSHLREGNTEAFF.